This T cell receptor (beta chain) is from a study of T cells in localized non-small cell lung cancer (dated by TCRdb to 2020 to 2021). Regarding the study in general: The study examined T cell repertoires in roughly 240 patients with early-stage NSCLC and compared tumors with uninvolved tumor-adjacent lungs. The cohort comprised a few hundred treatment-naïve NSCLC patients with resected, localized lung tumors. A mean age of around 66 years was recorded for the NSCLC patients, of whom more than 120 were male and about 100 were female.

At diagnosis, peripheral blood, uninvolved tumor-adjacent lung and tumor were collected and stored as a combination of fresh-frozen and FFPE material. For TCR repertoire profiling, blood samples were analyzed in the form of peripheral blood mononuclear cells. The immunoSEQ Assay was used to sequence TCR beta CDR3 regions from DNA. Per the source publication's procedure: To compute T cell density, TCR beta template counts were normalized to usable DNA, which was estimated by amplifying housekeeping genes. Richness was estimated using the preseqR package, with extrapolation to 400,000 templates for PBMC samples and to 120,000 templates for tissue samples. Clonality was defined by subtracting Pielou's evenness from one. To identify tissue-enriched TCRs, differential abundance testing was run on productive amino-acid clonotypes with a minimum total count of 5 and an alpha of 0.1. The Jaccard Index and the Morisita Overlap Index were used to quantify repertoire overlap between compartments. TCR beta CDR3s were clustered by GLIPH together with public tetramer-defined viral CDR3s, and at least three viral sequences plus V-gene enrichment were required for viral motifs. Sourced from immuneACCESS, this table was stored by TCRdb with only in-frame sequences that have V and J called. A share of the clones is absent; for the studies checked, an unresolved V gene accounts for under half, and the remainder has no known explanation. Clone size and the V and J calls come from that table; the DNA yielded D and trimming. The sample includes more than 12,000 clones, with around 85% observed a single time. The ten top clones hold under 30% of the sample.

Measured from the cysteine to the phenylalanine, the CDR3 is 15 residues long. The entry retains the CDR3 DNA only, 45 bases that are in frame from base 1. Deletion took 2 bases off V and 3 bases off J, with a span of 11 bases between the germline ends. From the germline V gene, CDR1 is SNHLY and CDR2 is FYNNEI. In regard to this clone: This receptor's antigen is unknown. No base-level quality is on record; no much larger clone is a single base apart.

Beyond this particular receptor, the publication reports: Uninvolved tumor-adjacent lung showed the highest T cell clonality, higher than tumor, which suggests more focused antigenic responses in the adjacent lung. A median of 57 of the top 100 tumor clones turned up in the paired uninvolved adjacent lung, and fewer than 35 of those clones also ranked among the top 100 of that same adjacent lung. Because multi-region tumor sequencing was not done, intratumor heterogeneity could not be ruled out. Because the study design was exploratory, TCR variables were selected using unadjusted p-values without false-discovery rate correction. Higher T cell density in blood was associated with longer overall survival, whereas higher clonality in adjacent lung was associated with shorter survival.

The TCR was taken from a female donor older than 55 with stage I squamous cell lung carcinoma. This specimen was peripheral blood, taken before any cancer treatment. The chain links TRBV2 with TRBJ1-5; no D gene can be assigned with confidence. The CDR3 amino acid sequence is: CASSETTGHNQPQHF. The DNA sequence is given as TGTGCCAGCAGTGAAACGACCGGGCACAATCAGCCCCAGCATTTT.